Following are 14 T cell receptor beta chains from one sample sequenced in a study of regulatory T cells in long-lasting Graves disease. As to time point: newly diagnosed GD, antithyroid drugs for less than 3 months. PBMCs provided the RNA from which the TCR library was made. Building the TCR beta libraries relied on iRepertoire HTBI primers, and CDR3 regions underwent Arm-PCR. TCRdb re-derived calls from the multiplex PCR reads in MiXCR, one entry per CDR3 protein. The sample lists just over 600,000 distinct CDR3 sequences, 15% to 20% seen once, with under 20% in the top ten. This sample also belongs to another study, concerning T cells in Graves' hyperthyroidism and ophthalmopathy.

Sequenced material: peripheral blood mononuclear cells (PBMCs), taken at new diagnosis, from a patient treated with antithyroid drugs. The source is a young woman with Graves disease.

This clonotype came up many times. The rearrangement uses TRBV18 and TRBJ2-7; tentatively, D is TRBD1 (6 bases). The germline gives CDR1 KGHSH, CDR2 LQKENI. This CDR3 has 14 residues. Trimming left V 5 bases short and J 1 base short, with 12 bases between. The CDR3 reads CASSLQGASYEQYF. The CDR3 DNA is TGTGCCAGCTCATTACAGGGAGCGTCCTACGAGCAGTACTTC.

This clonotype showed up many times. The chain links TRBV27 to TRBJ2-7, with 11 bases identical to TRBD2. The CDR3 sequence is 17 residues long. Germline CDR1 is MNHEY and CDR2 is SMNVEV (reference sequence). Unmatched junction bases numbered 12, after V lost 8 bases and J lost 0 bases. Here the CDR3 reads CASRPGTSGSSSYEQYF. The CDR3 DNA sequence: TGTGCCAGCCGTCCCGGGACTAGCGGCTCCAGCTCCTACGAGCAGTACTTC.

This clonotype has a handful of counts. CDR3 sequence: CASSLAPEDEQFF. In nucleotides, the CDR3 is TGCGCCAGCAGCTTGGCCCCGGAGGATGAGCAGTTCTTC. This chain connects TRBV5-1 to TRBJ2-1, with D possibly matching TRBD2 (5 bases). The germline V gene has CDR1 SGHRS and CDR2 YFSETQ. This CDR3 spans 13 amino acids. V was trimmed by 0 bases and J by 8 bases, leaving 9 bases between them.

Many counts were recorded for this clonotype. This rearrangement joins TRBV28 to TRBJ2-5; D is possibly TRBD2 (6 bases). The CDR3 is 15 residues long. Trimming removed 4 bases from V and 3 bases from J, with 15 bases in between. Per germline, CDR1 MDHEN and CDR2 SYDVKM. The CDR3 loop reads CASSSPGLRKETQYF. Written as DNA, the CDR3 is TGTGCCAGCAGTTCCCCGGGACTCAGAAAAGAGACCCAGTACTTC.

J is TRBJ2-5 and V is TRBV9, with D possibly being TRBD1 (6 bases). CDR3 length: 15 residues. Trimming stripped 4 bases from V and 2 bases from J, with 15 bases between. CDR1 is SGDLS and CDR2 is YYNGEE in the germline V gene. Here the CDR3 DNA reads TGTGCCAGCAGCCCCCAAACAGGGCCGCAAGAGACCCAGTACTTC. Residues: CASSPQTGPQETQYF.

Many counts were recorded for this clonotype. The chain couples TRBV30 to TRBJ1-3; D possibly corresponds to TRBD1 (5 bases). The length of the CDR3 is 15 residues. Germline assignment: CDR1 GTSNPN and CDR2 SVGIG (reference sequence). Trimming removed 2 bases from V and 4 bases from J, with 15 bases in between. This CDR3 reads CAWSPGPGRGNTIYF. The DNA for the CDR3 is TGTGCCTGGAGTCCTGGGCCAGGGCGGGGAAACACCATATATTTT.

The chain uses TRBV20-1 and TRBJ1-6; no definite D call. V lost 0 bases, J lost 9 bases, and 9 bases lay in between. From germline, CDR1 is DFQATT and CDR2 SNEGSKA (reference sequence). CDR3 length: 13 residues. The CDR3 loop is CSARDRQISPLHF. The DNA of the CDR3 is TGCAGTGCTAGAGACAGGCAAATTTCACCCCTCCACTTT.

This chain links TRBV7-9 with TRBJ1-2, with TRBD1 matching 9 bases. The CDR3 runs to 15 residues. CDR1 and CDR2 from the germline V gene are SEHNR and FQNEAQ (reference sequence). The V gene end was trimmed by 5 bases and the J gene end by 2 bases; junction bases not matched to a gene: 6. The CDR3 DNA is TGTGCCAGCAGCCCCTCGGGACAGGGCAACTATGGCTACACCTTC. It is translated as CASSPSGQGNYGYTF.

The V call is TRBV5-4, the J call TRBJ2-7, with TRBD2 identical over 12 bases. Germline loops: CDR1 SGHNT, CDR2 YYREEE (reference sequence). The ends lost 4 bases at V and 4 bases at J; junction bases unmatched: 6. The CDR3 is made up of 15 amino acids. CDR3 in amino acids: CASSATSGSVYEQYF. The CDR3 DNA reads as TGTGCCAGCAGCGCGACTAGCGGGAGCGTTTACGAGCAGTACTTC.

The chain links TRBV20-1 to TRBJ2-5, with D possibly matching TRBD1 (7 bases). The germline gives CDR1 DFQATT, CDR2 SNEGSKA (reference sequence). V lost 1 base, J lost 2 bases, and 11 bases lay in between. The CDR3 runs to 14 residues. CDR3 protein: CSARGQGGQETQYF. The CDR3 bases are TGCAGTGCTAGAGGCCAGGGGGGACAAGAGACCCAGTACTTC.

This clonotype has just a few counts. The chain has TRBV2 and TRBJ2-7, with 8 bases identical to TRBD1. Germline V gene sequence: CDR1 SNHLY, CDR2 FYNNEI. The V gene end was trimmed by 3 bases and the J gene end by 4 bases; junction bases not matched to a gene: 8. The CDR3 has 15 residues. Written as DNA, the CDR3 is TGTGCCAGCAGTGACCGGACAGGGACTGTATACGAGCAGTACTTC. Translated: CASSDRTGTVYEQYF.

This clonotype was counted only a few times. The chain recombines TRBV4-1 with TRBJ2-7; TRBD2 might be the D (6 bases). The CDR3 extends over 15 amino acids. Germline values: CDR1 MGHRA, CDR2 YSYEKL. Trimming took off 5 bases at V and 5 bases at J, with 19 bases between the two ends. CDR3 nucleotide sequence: TGCGCCAGCAGCAAGCTAGGGGTGGGGGAGGACGAGCAGTACTTC. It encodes CASSKLGVGEDEQYF.

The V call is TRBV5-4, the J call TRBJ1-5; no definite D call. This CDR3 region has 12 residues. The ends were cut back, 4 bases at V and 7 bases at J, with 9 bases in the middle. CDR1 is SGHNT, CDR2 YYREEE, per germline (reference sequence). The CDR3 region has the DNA TGTGCCAGCAGCGCGGTCGGCCAGCCCCAGCATTTT. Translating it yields CASSAVGQPQHF.

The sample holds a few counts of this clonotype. The CDR3 sequence is CASSFWTSMTGELFF. The CDR3, as DNA: TGTGCCAGCAGCTTTTGGACTAGTATGACCGGGGAGCTGTTTTTT. V usage is TRBV7-9 and J usage is TRBJ2-2; 7 bases line up with TRBD2. Per the germline V gene, CDR1 is SEHNR and CDR2 is FQNEAQ (reference sequence). The J segment lost 5 bases and the V segment lost 3 bases, leaving 6 bases of the junction unmatched. The CDR3 covers 15 residues.